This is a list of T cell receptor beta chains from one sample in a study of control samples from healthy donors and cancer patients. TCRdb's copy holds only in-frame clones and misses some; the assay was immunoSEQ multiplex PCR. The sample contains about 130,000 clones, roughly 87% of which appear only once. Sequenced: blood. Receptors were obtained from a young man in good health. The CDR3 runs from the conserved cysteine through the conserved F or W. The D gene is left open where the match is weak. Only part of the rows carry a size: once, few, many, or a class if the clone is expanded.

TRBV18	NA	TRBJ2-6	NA	CASSLQSSGANVLTF	TGTGCCAGCTCACTACAGAGCTCTGGGGCCAACGTCCTGACTTTC
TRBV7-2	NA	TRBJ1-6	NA	CASSSVPNSPLHF	TGTGCCAGCAGCTCGGTCCCTAATTCACCCCTCCACTTT
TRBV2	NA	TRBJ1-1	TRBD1	CASSEAFGQGVSEAFF	TGTGCCAGCAGTGAAGCCTTCGGACAGGGAGTATCTGAAGCTTTCTTT
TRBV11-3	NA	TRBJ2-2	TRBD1	CASSTNRGTGELFF	TGTGCCAGCAGCACAAACAGGGGCACCGGGGAGCTGTTTTTT
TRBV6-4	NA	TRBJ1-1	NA	CASSGGGNTEAFF	TGTGCCAGCAGTGGCGGCGGGAACACTGAAGCTTTCTTT
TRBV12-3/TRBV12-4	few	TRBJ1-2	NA	CASSAGTRYGYTF	TGTGCCAGCAGTGCCGGGACAAGGTATGGCTACACCTTC
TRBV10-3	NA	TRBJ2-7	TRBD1	CAISELRTGAYEQYF	TGTGCCATCAGTGAGCTTCGGACAGGAGCCTACGAGCAGTACTTC
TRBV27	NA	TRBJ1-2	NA	CASSSGGVGGYTF	TGTGCCAGCAGTTCGGGCGGAGTCGGGGGCTACACCTTC
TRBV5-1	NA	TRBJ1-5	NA	CASSPGGNQPQHF	TGCGCCAGCAGCCCGGGCGGCAATCAGCCCCAGCATTTT
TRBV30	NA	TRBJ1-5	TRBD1	CAWSPTGGGPFSNQPQHF	TGTGCCTGGAGCCCGACAGGGGGCGGCCCATTTAGCAATCAGCCCCAGCATTTT
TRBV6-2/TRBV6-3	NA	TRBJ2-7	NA	CASSYSRVHEQYF	TGTGCCAGCAGTTACTCTCGGGTACACGAGCAGTACTTC
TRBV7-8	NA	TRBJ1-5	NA	CASSFRNQPQHF	TGTGCCAGCAGCTTTCGGAATCAGCCCCAGCATTTT
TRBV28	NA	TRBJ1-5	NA	CASRVAEARSNQPQHF	TGTGCCAGCAGAGTCGCGGAGGCCCGCTCGAATCAGCCCCAGCATTTT
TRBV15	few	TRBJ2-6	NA	CATSRDLGSGANVLTF	TGTGCCACCAGTCGGGATCTGGGCTCTGGGGCCAACGTCCTGACTTTC
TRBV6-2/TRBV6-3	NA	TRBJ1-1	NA	CASSYRGPNTEAFF	TGTGCCAGCAGTTACAGAGGACCGAACACTGAAGCTTTCTTT
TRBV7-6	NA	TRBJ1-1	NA	CASSSGSTEAFF	TGTGCCAGCAGCTCAGGGAGCACTGAAGCTTTCTTT
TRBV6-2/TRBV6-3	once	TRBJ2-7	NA	CASSFSRQTQSYEQYF	TGTGCCAGCAGCTTCTCCCGACAGACACAATCCTACGAGCAGTACTTC
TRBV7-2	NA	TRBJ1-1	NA	CASSEEANTEAFF	TGTGCCAGCAGCGAAGAGGCTAACACTGAAGCTTTCTTT
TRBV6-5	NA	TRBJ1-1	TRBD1	CASSPTGGVTEAFF	TGTGCCAGCAGTCCGACAGGGGGGGTGACTGAAGCTTTCTTT
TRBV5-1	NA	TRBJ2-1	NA	CASSRDYNEQFF	TGCGCCAGCAGCCGCGACTACAATGAGCAGTTCTTC
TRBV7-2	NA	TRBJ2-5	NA	CASSYGLLQETQYF	TGTGCCAGCAGCTACGGACTACTTCAAGAGACCCAGTACTTC
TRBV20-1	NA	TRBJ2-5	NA	CSALGGTQYF	TGCAGTGCTCTAGGGGGGACCCAGTACTTC
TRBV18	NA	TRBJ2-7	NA	CASSPGTDGEFLYEQYF	TGTGCCAGCTCACCTGGAACGGACGGCGAGTTTTTGTACGAGCAGTACTTC
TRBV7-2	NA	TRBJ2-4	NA	CASRPEMVAIQYF	TGTGCCAGCAGACCCGAGATGGTGGCTATTCAGTACTTC
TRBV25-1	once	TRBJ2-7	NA	CASSEFAYEQYF	TGTGCCAGCAGTGAATTCGCCTACGAGCAGTACTTC
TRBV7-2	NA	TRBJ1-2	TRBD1	CASSRTGNYGYTF	TGTGCCAGCAGCCGGACAGGGAACTATGGCTACACCTTC
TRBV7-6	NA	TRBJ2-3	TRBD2	CASSSLAGGPNTQYF	TGTGCCAGCAGCTCACTAGCGGGAGGGCCGAATACGCAGTATTTT
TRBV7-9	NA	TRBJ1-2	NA	CASSLAARDKQTYGYTF	TGTGCCAGCAGCTTAGCGGCGAGGGACAAACAGACTTATGGCTACACCTTC
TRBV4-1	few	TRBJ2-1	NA	CASSQDPGRSYNEQFF	TGCGCCAGCAGCCAAGATCCGGGGCGCTCCTACAATGAGCAGTTCTTC
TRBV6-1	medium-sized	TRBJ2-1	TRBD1	CASSEPGQGAYNEQFF	TGTGCCAGCAGTGAGCCGGGACAGGGTGCCTACAATGAGCAGTTCTTC
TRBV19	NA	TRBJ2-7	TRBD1	CASSHRDRGYEQYF	TGTGCCAGTAGTCACCGGGACAGGGGCTACGAGCAGTACTTC
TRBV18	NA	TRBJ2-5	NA	CASSPRVIETQYF	TGTGCCAGCTCACCTCGCGTTATTGAGACCCAGTACTTC
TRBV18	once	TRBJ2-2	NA	CASSPTANTGELFF	TGTGCCAGCTCACCTACAGCTAACACCGGGGAGCTGTTTTTT
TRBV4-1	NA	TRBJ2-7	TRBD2	CASSQPTTGLAGVTYEQYF	TGCGCCAGCAGCCAACCCACTACGGGACTAGCGGGTGTCACCTACGAGCAGTACTTC
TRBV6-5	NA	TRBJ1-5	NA	CASIPGGGQPQHF	TGTGCCAGCATCCCGGGGGGCGGTCAGCCCCAGCATTTT
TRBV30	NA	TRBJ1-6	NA	CARAAGWNSPLHF	TGTGCCCGAGCGGCAGGGTGGAATTCACCCCTCCACTTT
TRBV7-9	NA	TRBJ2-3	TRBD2	CASSFWGGSTDTQYF	TGTGCCAGCAGCTTTTGGGGGGGAAGCACAGATACGCAGTATTTT
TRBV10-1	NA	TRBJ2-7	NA	CASSEAAQGYNEQYF	TGCGCCAGCAGTGAGGCAGCACAGGGCTACAACGAGCAGTACTTC
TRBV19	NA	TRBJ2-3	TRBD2	CASSTRTSGTRNTDTQYF	TGTGCCAGTAGTACCCGGACTAGCGGAACCCGTAACACAGATACGCAGTATTTT
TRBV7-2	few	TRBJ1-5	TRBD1	CASSLVGGGGYQPQHF	TGTGCCAGCAGCTTAGTGGGAGGGGGCGGTTATCAGCCCCAGCATTTT
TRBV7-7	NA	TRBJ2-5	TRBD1	CASSLARDRGLSSFKETQYF	TGTGCTAGCAGCTTAGCTCGGGACAGGGGGCTAAGCTCTTTCAAAGAGACCCAGTACTTC
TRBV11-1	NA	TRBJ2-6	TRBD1	CASSSLRGPGANVLTF	TGTGCCAGCAGCTCCCTCAGGGGGCCGGGGGCCAACGTCCTGACTTTC
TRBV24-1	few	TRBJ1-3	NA	CATMGGNTIYF	TGTGCCACCATGGGTGGAAACACCATATATTTT
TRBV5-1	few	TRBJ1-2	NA	CASSLGQGSLGYTF	TGCGCCAGCAGCTTGGGGCAGGGTAGTCTTGGCTACACCTTC
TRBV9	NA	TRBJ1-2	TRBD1	CASSVQGGLNYGYTF	TGTGCCAGCAGCGTACAGGGGGGGCTGAACTATGGCTACACCTTC
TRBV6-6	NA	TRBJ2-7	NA	CASSLPGEQYF	TGTGCCAGCAGCCTCCCAGGGGAGCAGTACTTC
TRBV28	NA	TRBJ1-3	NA	CASSFGTGSGGNTIYF	TGTGCCAGCAGTTTTGGTACAGGGTCGGGAGGAAACACCATATATTTT
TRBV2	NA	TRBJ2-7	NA	CASIQGLDYEQYF	TGTGCCAGCATCCAGGGACTGGATTACGAGCAGTACTTC
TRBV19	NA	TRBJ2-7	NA	CASSLLVSYEQYF	TGTGCCAGTAGTCTACTAGTCTCCTACGAGCAGTACTTC
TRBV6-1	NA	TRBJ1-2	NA	CASSESPGGYGYTF	TGTGCCAGCAGTGAATCCCCAGGAGGCTATGGCTACACCTTC
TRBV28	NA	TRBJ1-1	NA	CASSPQGFEAFF	TGTGCCAGCAGTCCACAAGGATTTGAAGCTTTCTTT
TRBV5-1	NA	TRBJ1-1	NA	CASSSTQGWTEAFF	TGCGCCAGCAGCTCCACTCAGGGGTGGACTGAAGCTTTCTTT
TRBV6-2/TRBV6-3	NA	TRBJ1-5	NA	CASSQFPRGAQHF	TGTGCCAGCAGCCAATTTCCCAGAGGGGCCCAGCATTTT
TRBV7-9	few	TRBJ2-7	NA	CASSFNSLLEQYF	TGTGCCAGCAGCTTTAATAGCCTGCTCGAGCAGTACTTC
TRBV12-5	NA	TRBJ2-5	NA	CASGLVRTLGETQYF	TGTGCTAGTGGTTTGGTACGCACGCTAGGAGAGACCCAGTACTTC
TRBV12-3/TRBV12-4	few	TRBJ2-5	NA	CASSFGVKETQYF	TGTGCCAGCAGTTTTGGGGTGAAAGAGACCCAGTACTTC
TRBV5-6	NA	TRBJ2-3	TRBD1	CASSLVGQGKDTQYF	TGTGCCAGCAGCTTGGTGGGACAGGGTAAAGATACGCAGTATTTT
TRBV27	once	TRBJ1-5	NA	CASSFTGTSNQPQHF	TGTGCCAGCAGTTTTACAGGGACGAGCAATCAGCCCCAGCATTTT
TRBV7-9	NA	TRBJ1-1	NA	CASTTQEGHPLDTEAFF	TGTGCCAGCACCACCCAAGAGGGCCACCCACTAGACACTGAAGCTTTCTTT